This T cell receptor beta chain was profiled in a study of blood T cell repertoires in COVID-19. Looking at the study overall: Sites in the United States, Italy and Spain provided acute and convalescent COVID-19 samples.

Authors' analysis steps: How many nucleated cells were present was estimated from reference gene primer amplification. Clones were sequenced by immunoSEQ multiplex PCR, and TCRdb holds only the in-frame ones, with some missing. V, J and clone size reflect that table, while D and trimming were determined from the DNA. This sample has fewer than 130,000 clones, with 70% to 90% found just once. This clonotype originated in a human donor in a cohort sampled during active COVID-19. The source material was peripheral blood.

The CDR3 sequence is CASSQVPTGAWGGYTF. The CDR3 bases are TGTGCCAGCAGCCAAGTCCCGACAGGGGCGTGGGGCGGCTACACCTTC. The chain carries TRBV14 and TRBJ1-2; 8 bases agree with TRBD1. The germline gives CDR1 SGHDN, CDR2 FVKESK. Germline trimming cut 1 base from V and 8 bases from J; bases unmatched to any gene: 12. This CDR3 is 16 amino acids long.